This T cell receptor (beta chain) was sequenced during a study of radiotherapy plus CTLA-4 blockade in lung cancer. Regarding the study as a whole: TCR clones of tumor origin grew in blood after radiotherapy plus ipilimumab.

Generated by immunoSEQ multiplex PCR, the TCRdb table keeps only in-frame clones and is missing some. This table has 60,000 to 85,000 clones, approximately 86% appearing once. As regards this clone: Its antigen remains unidentified.

The sequencing here drew on peripheral blood, taken from a patient treated with radiotherapy plus ipilimumab. The clonotype originates from a human donor with non-small cell lung cancer who had stable disease on radiotherapy plus ipilimumab.

The CDR3 is CASSLTGDVGETQYF. In DNA form, the CDR3 reads TGTGCCAGCAGTCTAACAGGGGATGTGGGAGAGACCCAGTACTTC. The chain employs TRBV28 and TRBJ2-5, with TRBD1 matching over 7 bases. V was pared by 5 bases and J by 4 bases, with 10 bases of the junction left unmatched. CDR3 size: 15 residues. The germline gives CDR1 MDHEN, CDR2 SYDVKM.